Listed below are T cell receptor beta chains from one sample, sequenced in a study of T cells in severe cutaneous drug reactions. Using the multiplex PCR reads, TCRdb records one entry per CDR3 protein without DNA. The clone table shows just under 550 distinct CDR3 sequences, with the ten largest holding roughly 15%. The sequenced sample consisted of PBMCs. Every receptor here comes from a human donor with Stevens-Johnson syndrome, a severe cutaneous drug reaction. CDR3s include the opening cysteine and the closing phenylalanine or tryptophan. Fields, in order: V gene, clone size, J gene, CDR3 protein. Part of the rows lack a size; the others show once, few, many or a class for expanded clones.

V: TRBV29-1; size: .; J: TRBJ1-3; CDR3: CSVHHPPGTDTIYF
V: TRBV20-1; size: .; J: TRBJ2-1; CDR3: CSARAGSGGSYNEQFF
V: TRBV28; size: large; J: TRBJ2-7; CDR3: CASSFGLPGTGVTYEQYF
V: TRBV7-9; size: medium-sized; J: TRBJ2-1; CDR3: CASPGLTYNEQFF
V: TRBV5-1; size: large; J: TRBJ2-3; CDR3: CASSQAGGADTQYF
V: TRBV7-9; size: medium-sized; J: TRBJ2-1; CDR3: CASSPGTSGSFEQFF
V: TRBV7-2; size: large; J: TRBJ2-1; CDR3: CASSLDTLLMFF
V: TRBV7-2; size: large; J: TRBJ2-5; CDR3: CASSLEWTQYF
V: TRBV5-1; size: large; J: TRBJ1-1; CDR3: CASSLWPRVRWTEAFF
V: TRBV6-1; size: large; J: TRBJ2-5; CDR3: CASSLAPETQYF
V: TRBV6-5; size: large; J: TRBJ1-3; CDR3: CASSYSSRILSGNTIYF
V: TRBV9; size: medium-sized; J: TRBJ2-7; CDR3: CASSVGTDSYEQYF
V: TRBV28; size: large; J: TRBJ2-7; CDR3: CASSLLLAGGRDYEQYF
V: TRBV29-1; size: .; J: TRBJ1-5; CDR3: CSVVQGTNQPQHF
V: TRBV6-6; size: medium-sized; J: TRBJ2-1; CDR3: CASSYSTVYNEQFF
V: TRBV20-1; size: medium-sized; J: TRBJ2-5; CDR3: CSASKTGAFQETQYF
V: TRBV12-3/TRBV12-4; size: medium-sized; J: TRBJ2-7; CDR3: CASSLRGLGGEQYF
V: TRBV5-1; size: large; J: TRBJ1-5; CDR3: CASSLGGQGPQPQHF
V: TRBV27; size: large; J: TRBJ2-6; CDR3: CASSFLATGANVLTF
V: TRBV5-5; size: medium-sized; J: TRBJ2-5; CDR3: CASSLTPGLAGQETQYF
V: TRBV7-8; size: large; J: TRBJ2-3; CDR3: CASIMRRGGADTQYF
V: TRBV4-1; size: .; J: TRBJ2-3; CDR3: CASSQVYGSSYNEQYF
V: TRBV20-1; size: .; J: TRBJ2-7; CDR3: CSARASGGAEQYF
V: TRBV2; size: medium-sized; J: TRBJ2-7; CDR3: CASDPPGPYEQYF
V: TRBV13; size: medium-sized; J: TRBJ2-3; CDR3: CASSARQSPTDTQYF
V: TRBV7-3; size: large; J: TRBJ1-1; CDR3: CASSSVAGTEAFF
V: TRBV7-9; size: large; J: TRBJ2-3; CDR3: CASLPGRGALRTDTQYF
V: TRBV20-1; size: .; J: TRBJ2-6; CDR3: CSAAGPSSSGANVLTF
V: TRBV10-2; size: medium-sized; J: TRBJ2-3; CDR3: CASGWGTDTQYF
V: TRBV4-3; size: medium-sized; J: TRBJ2-1; CDR3: CASSQDLPPGGQGYNEQFF